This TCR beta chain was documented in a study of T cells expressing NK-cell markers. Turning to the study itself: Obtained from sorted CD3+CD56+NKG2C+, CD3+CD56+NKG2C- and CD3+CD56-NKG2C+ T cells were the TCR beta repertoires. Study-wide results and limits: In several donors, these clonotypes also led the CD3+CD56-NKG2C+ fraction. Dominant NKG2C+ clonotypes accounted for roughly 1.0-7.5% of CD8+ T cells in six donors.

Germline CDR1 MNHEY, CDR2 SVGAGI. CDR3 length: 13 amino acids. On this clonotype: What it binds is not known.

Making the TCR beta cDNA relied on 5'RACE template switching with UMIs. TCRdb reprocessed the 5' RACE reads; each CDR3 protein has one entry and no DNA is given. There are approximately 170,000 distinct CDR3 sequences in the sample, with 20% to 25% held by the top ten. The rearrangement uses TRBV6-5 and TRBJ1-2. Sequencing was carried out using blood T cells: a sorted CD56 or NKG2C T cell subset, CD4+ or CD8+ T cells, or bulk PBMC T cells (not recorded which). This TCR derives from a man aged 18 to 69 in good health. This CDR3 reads CASSFTNGVGYTF.